This is a list of T cell receptor beta chains from one sample in a study of cytomegalovirus exposure and HLA in healthy donors. Profiling relied on immunoSEQ multiplex PCR, and the TCRdb table lists in-frame clones only, not all of them. The sample yields 250,000 to 350,000 clones, about 75% seen once. Sample: PBMCs. The receptors shown here come from a female donor in good health and CMV-seronegative. Both conserved end residues are part of each CDR3. The D gene is left open where the match is weak. Clone size is given for some rows only: seen once, a few or many times, or a class if the clone is expanded.

CDR3,DNA,J,size,D,V
CASSPPGRTYEQYF,TGTGCCAGCAGCCCCCCCGGGAGAACCTACGAGCAGTACTTC,TRBJ2-7,few,NA,TRBV7-9
CASSARQGYTEAFF,TGCGCCAGCAGCGCCCGACAGGGATACACTGAAGCTTTCTTT,TRBJ1-1,NA,TRBD1,TRBV5-1
CASSGGGANEKLFF,TGTGCCAGCAGTGGCGGGGGGGCTAATGAAAAACTGTTTTTT,TRBJ1-4,NA,NA,TRBV28
CASSLGGGWTTDTQYF,TGTGCCAGCAGCTTAGGAGGGGGATGGACCACAGATACGCAGTATTTT,TRBJ2-3,once,NA,TRBV11-3
CASSPPNRGNEAFF,TGTGCCAGCTCCCCCCCGAACAGGGGCAATGAAGCTTTCTTT,TRBJ1-1,few,TRBD1,TRBV18
CASSYQGDTEAFF,TGCGCCAGCAGCTATCAAGGGGACACTGAAGCTTTCTTT,TRBJ1-1,few,NA,TRBV5-1
CASRRGGRETQYF,TGCGCCAGCAGGAGAGGCGGGAGAGAGACCCAGTACTTC,TRBJ2-5,NA,TRBD2,TRBV10-2
CASSLDGNSNQPQHF,TGTGCCAGCAGCTTAGACGGGAATAGCAATCAGCCCCAGCATTTT,TRBJ1-5,NA,NA,TRBV7-9
CASSPKQGAHIYGYTF,TGTGCCAGCAGTCCGAAACAGGGGGCGCATATCTATGGCTACACCTTC,TRBJ1-2,NA,TRBD1,TRBV27
CASSFLSTSPNTEAFF,TGTGCCAGCAGTTTTCTAAGTACGTCACCGAACACTGAAGCTTTCTTT,TRBJ1-1,few,NA,TRBV28
CASSAPGLASGEQFF,TGTGCCAGCAGCGCCCCGGGACTAGCGTCTGGTGAGCAGTTCTTC,TRBJ2-1,NA,TRBD2,TRBV7-3
CASSFTSGTSVYNEQFF,TGCGCCAGCAGCTTTACCAGCGGGACTAGCGTCTACAATGAGCAGTTCTTC,TRBJ2-1,NA,TRBD2,TRBV5-1
CASSVASYNEQFF,TGTGCCAGCAGCGTAGCCAGCTACAATGAGCAGTTCTTC,TRBJ2-1,NA,NA,TRBV9
CASSQGSGSGLNEQFF,TGCGCCAGCAGCCAAGGTAGCGGGAGTGGTTTGAATGAGCAGTTCTTC,TRBJ2-1,NA,TRBD2,TRBV4-1
CASSLSAGGAETQYF,TGTGCCAGCAGCCTATCGGCGGGGGGAGCTGAGACCCAGTACTTC,TRBJ2-5,NA,TRBD2,TRBV27
CASSLPQRTSGRYEQYF,TGTGCCAGCAGCTTACCCCAAAGGACTAGCGGGAGATACGAGCAGTACTTC,TRBJ2-7,few,TRBD2,TRBV11-2
CASRGQGAYNEQFF,TGTGCCAGCAGGGGACAGGGGGCATACAATGAGCAGTTCTTC,TRBJ2-1,NA,TRBD1,TRBV27
CASSGRGNYGYTF,TGTGCCAGTAGTGGTCGGGGTAACTATGGCTACACCTTC,TRBJ1-2,NA,NA,TRBV19
CASSSADQPQHF,TGTGCCAGCAGCTCGGCGGATCAGCCCCAGCATTTT,TRBJ1-5,NA,NA,TRBV7-9
CSVEQGFGNTEAFF,TGCAGCGTAGAACAGGGTTTTGGGAACACTGAAGCTTTCTTT,TRBJ1-1,few,NA,TRBV29-1
CASSQGALAGVDTQYF,TGCGCCAGCAGCCAAGGAGCACTAGCGGGAGTTGATACGCAGTATTTT,TRBJ2-3,NA,TRBD2,TRBV4-1
CASRGDRSYEQYF,TGTGCCAGCAGAGGGGACAGGTCCTACGAGCAGTACTTC,TRBJ2-7,NA,TRBD1,TRBV5-6
CASRHPQQRNQPQHF,TGTGCCAGCAGACACCCCCAACAACGCAATCAGCCCCAGCATTTT,TRBJ1-5,NA,NA,TRBV2
CASSEPPRSFGDEKLFF,TGTGCCAGCAGTGAACCTCCCCGGTCATTCGGAGATGAAAAACTGTTTTTT,TRBJ1-4,NA,NA,TRBV25-1
CASSPDTYEQYF,TGTGCCAGCAGCCCGGACACCTACGAGCAGTACTTC,TRBJ2-7,NA,NA,TRBV27
CASSLGQGAEQYF,TGTGCCAGCAGTTTAGGGCAGGGGGCCGAGCAGTACTTC,TRBJ2-7,NA,TRBD1,TRBV27
CASRDSTGGGNQPQHF,TGCGCCAGCAGGGATTCGACAGGGGGTGGTAATCAGCCCCAGCATTTT,TRBJ1-5,NA,TRBD1,TRBV10-2
CASSPPTVTGYGYTF,TGTGCCAGCTCACCACCGACCGTAACGGGCTATGGCTACACCTTC,TRBJ1-2,NA,NA,TRBV18
CASSPGQGGWDTQYF,TGTGCCAGTAGTCCAGGACAGGGAGGGTGGGATACGCAGTATTTT,TRBJ2-3,NA,NA,TRBV19
CATSRPGLVAFF,TGTGCCACCAGCAGACCAGGGCTCGTGGCTTTCTTT,TRBJ1-1,NA,NA,TRBV15
CASSLGTGGTGELFF,TGTGCCAGCAGTTTAGGGACAGGGGGGACCGGGGAGCTGTTTTTT,TRBJ2-2,NA,TRBD1,TRBV27
CASSSERTGFPPQHF,TGTGCCAGCAGCTCAGAGAGGACAGGTTTCCCGCCCCAGCATTTT,TRBJ1-5,NA,TRBD1,TRBV7-9
CATFPGQGAETQYF,TGTGCCACCTTCCCGGGACAGGGGGCGGAGACCCAGTACTTC,TRBJ2-5,NA,TRBD1,TRBV10-3
CAWKGRVDQPQHF,TGTGCCTGGAAGGGCAGGGTAGACCAGCCCCAGCATTTT,TRBJ1-5,few,NA,TRBV30
CASSASGRESSYNEQFF,TGTGCCAGCAGCGCTAGCGGGAGGGAAAGCTCCTACAATGAGCAGTTCTTC,TRBJ2-1,once,TRBD2,TRBV9
CASSLQFSYEQYF,TGTGCCAGCAGCCTTCAATTCTCCTACGAGCAGTACTTC,TRBJ2-7,NA,NA,TRBV28
CASSPGWAEAFF,TGCGCCAGCAGCCCCGGGTGGGCTGAAGCTTTCTTT,TRBJ1-1,few,NA,TRBV5-1
CASRPGQGYEQYF,TGTGCCAGCAGGCCGGGACAGGGGTACGAGCAGTACTTC,TRBJ2-7,few,TRBD1,TRBV6-6
CATGQGGHEQYF,TGCGCCACCGGACAGGGGGGCCATGAGCAGTACTTC,TRBJ2-7,NA,TRBD1,TRBV10-2
CASSFLAGGPYEQYF,TGTGCCAGCAGTTTCCTAGCGGGAGGGCCCTACGAGCAGTACTTC,TRBJ2-7,NA,TRBD2,TRBV11-2
CASSSPGTGKVEQYF,TGTGCCAGCAGCTCCCCCGGGACAGGGAAGGTGGAGCAGTACTTC,TRBJ2-7,once,TRBD1,TRBV11-3
CASSKPSSYEQYF,TGTGCCAGCAGTAAGCCTAGCTCCTACGAGCAGTACTTC,TRBJ2-7,NA,NA,TRBV11-3
CASSLASGRAGEQYF,TGTGCCAGCAGCTTGGCTAGCGGGAGGGCCGGCGAGCAGTACTTC,TRBJ2-7,NA,TRBD2,TRBV5-4
CASSHNPSGANVLTF,TGCGCCAGCAGCCATAACCCCTCTGGGGCCAACGTCCTGACTTTT,TRBJ2-6,NA,NA,TRBV4-1
CASSSETGVGANVLTF,TGTGCCAGCAGCTCCGAAACAGGGGTTGGGGCCAACGTCCTGACTTTC,TRBJ2-6,NA,TRBD1,TRBV5-6
CASSQQAGTFYNEQFF,TGCGCCAGCAGCCAACAAGCGGGAACGTTTTACAATGAGCAGTTCTTC,TRBJ2-1,NA,TRBD2,TRBV4-1